This TCR beta chain is from a study of metastatic and nonmetastatic thyroid tumors. At the level of the study: Comparison of repertoires was carried out across blood and tumor or nodule tissue from malignant and benign thyroid patients.

No treatment of any kind had been given to any patient before thyroid surgery. Study-wide points: As reported, TCR beta diversity in blood and tumor was significantly higher in malignant thyroid tumors than in benign nodules.

Per the authors' pipeline: To classify distant metastasis in papillary thyroid cancer, a model was built from CDR3 differences across clinicopathological groups. MiXCR reprocessed the PCR reads for TCRdb. None of the V and J calls come from the authors' own analysis; TCRdb made them. The sample yields tens of thousands of clones, more than 9.5% seen once. This clone was recorded only once. Its antigen is undetermined. The CDR3 covers 12 residues. The V end was cut by 5 bases, the J end by 9 bases, with 14 bases between. Per the germline V gene, CDR1 is GTSNPN and CDR2 is SVGIG (reference sequence). The specimen was blood. The sequence was obtained from a female donor with papillary thyroid cancer or a benign thyroid nodule (not recorded which). Some clones in this sample may be carry-over from other donors' samples. The chain joins TRBV30 to TRBJ1-5; no definite D call. CDR3 sequence (DNA): TGTGCCTGGGGGGAGGGTGGTCGGCCCCAGCATTTT. It specifies CAWGEGGRPQHF.